The rows below give T cell receptor beta chains drawn from one sample of a study of blood T cell repertoires in COVID-19. Clones were read by immunoSEQ multiplex PCR, and TCRdb kept only the in-frame ones, dropping some. This sample has around 420,000 clones, with around 90% found just once. The sequencing sample was made of PBMCs or T cells enriched from blood (not recorded which). The receptors derive from a woman between 40 and 50 years old with acute COVID-19. Both conserved end residues are part of each CDR3.

v_gene,j_gene,CDR3aa
TRBV6-5,TRBJ2-7,CASTGGSYEQYF
TRBV5-6,TRBJ2-7,CASSFGVLPYEQYF
TRBV30,TRBJ1-4,CAWSRGHEKLFF
TRBV7-8,TRBJ1-2,CASSLVPGNYGYTF
TRBV7-2,TRBJ1-2,CASSRGQGYYGYTF
TRBV2,TRBJ1-4,CASSGTGLGNEKLFF
TRBV18,TRBJ1-4,CASSPSQGTNEKLFF
TRBV19,TRBJ1-5,CASTGTGGSGQPQHF
TRBV7-9,TRBJ1-5,CASSLGQGVYQPQHF
TRBV4-1,TRBJ2-7,CASSPWGLAGAGGEQYF
TRBV27,TRBJ1-1,CASSFGRANTEAFF
TRBV5-1,TRBJ2-3,CASSLAKRESTDTQYF
TRBV6-5,TRBJ2-7,CASSYSTLAGTYEQYF
TRBV3-1/TRBV3-2,TRBJ2-3,CASSHGGGFSDTQYF
TRBV11-2,TRBJ2-5,CASSFGGTSGREETQYF
TRBV29-1,TRBJ2-3,CSVDEGRDTQYF
TRBV9,TRBJ1-3,CASSVGAGTGNTIYF
TRBV5-1,TRBJ2-7,CASSLVRGQGQKNSYEQYF
TRBV30,TRBJ1-2,CAGRGTRYGYTF
TRBV5-1,TRBJ2-7,CASSLAALAGGSYEQYF
TRBV7-2,TRBJ2-2,CASSLGAIAGELFF
TRBV4-1,TRBJ1-1,CASSQETGANTEAFF
TRBV19,TRBJ1-3,CASRRTGDLHSGNTIYF
TRBV5-5,TRBJ1-3,CASSLRAGGSGNTIYF
TRBV9,TRBJ2-2,CASKRASTGELFF
TRBV5-1,TRBJ2-3,CASSPDDRVTDTQYF
TRBV28,TRBJ2-3,CASSSERQVFTDTQYF
TRBV27,TRBJ1-2,CASSFMGQGLGYTF
TRBV24-1,TRBJ2-2,CATAPGRQGGDTGELFF
TRBV3-1/TRBV3-2,TRBJ2-5,CASSQRGGGEETQYF
TRBV21-1,TRBJ2-3,CASRGLARDYTDTQYF
TRBV30,TRBJ1-1,CAWTRGTEAFF
TRBV27,TRBJ2-2,CASSPRGGVGELFF
TRBV5-4,TRBJ1-2,CASSPRGQGNYGYTF
TRBV19,TRBJ1-2,CATHYRGRKLYGYTF
TRBV6-5,TRBJ1-3,CASKEGGLGGNTIYF
TRBV5-1,TRBJ1-1,CASSLGLGPNTEAFF
TRBV27,TRBJ1-1,CASSDGWGEAFF
TRBV9,TRBJ2-6,CASSAVLSGANVLTF
TRBV7-6,TRBJ2-7,CASSLGAKSYEQYF
TRBV19,TRBJ2-7,CASSISGTGSWAYEQYF
TRBV4-2,TRBJ1-4,CASSQDSGTGNEKLFF
TRBV2,TRBJ2-7,CASTKSYEQYF
TRBV6-5,TRBJ2-2,CAGGGAGAGELFF
TRBV15,TRBJ2-1,CATSRPTPWTSGAVHNEQFF
TRBV5-1,TRBJ2-7,CASSLEVGGLYEQYF
TRBV5-4,TRBJ1-2,CASSLRQGGNYGYTF
TRBV18,TRBJ1-4,CASSLQGAREKLFF
TRBV6-5,TRBJ1-6,CASSPTGADSPLHF
TRBV7-2,TRBJ2-7,CASTRTGASSYEQYF
TRBV30,TRBJ1-6,CAWRWNSPLHF
TRBV5-6,TRBJ1-3,CASSSSLTGGDGNTIYF
TRBV19,TRBJ2-5,CASSTGLAGWETQYF
TRBV6-2/TRBV6-3,TRBJ2-7,CASSYSGRAGEQYF
TRBV18,TRBJ2-1,CASSPPGLAGGLDEQFF
TRBV12-5,TRBJ1-1,CASGLVQAHTEAFF
TRBV11-3,TRBJ1-1,CASSNSRNTEAFF